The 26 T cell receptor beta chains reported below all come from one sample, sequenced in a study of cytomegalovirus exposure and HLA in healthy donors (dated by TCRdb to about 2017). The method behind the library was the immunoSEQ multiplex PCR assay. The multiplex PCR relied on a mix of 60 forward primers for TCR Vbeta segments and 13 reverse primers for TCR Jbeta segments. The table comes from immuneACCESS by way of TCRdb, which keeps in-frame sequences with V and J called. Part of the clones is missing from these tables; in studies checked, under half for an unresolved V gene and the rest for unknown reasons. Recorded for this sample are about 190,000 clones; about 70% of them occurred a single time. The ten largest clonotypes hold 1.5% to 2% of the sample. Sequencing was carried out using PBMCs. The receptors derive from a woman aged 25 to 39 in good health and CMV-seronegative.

In nucleotides, the CDR3 is TGTGCCAGCAGTGTAATTAACTATGGCTACACCTTC. Amino acid sequence: CASSVINYGYTF. This rearrangement joins TRBV2 to TRBJ1-2; D gene ambiguous. There are 12 residues in the CDR3. CDR1 is SNHLY, CDR2 FYNNEI, per germline. V was shortened by 4 bases and J by 1 base, with 4 bases between the two germline ends. The complete variable domain, with remaining parts taken from reference TRBV2 and TRBJ1-2, reads EPEVTQTPSHQVTQMGQEVILRCVPISNHLYFYWYRQILGQKVEFLVSFYNNEISEKSEIFDDQFSVERPDGSNFTLKIRSTKLEDSAMYFCASSVINYGYTFGSGTRLTVV.

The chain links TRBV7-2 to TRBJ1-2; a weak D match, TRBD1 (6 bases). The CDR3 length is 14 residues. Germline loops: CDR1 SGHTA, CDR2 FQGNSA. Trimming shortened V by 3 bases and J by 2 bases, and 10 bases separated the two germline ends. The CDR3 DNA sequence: TGTGCCAGCAGCTTGCCACAGGGAAACTATGGCTACACCTTC. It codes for CASSLPQGNYGYTF.

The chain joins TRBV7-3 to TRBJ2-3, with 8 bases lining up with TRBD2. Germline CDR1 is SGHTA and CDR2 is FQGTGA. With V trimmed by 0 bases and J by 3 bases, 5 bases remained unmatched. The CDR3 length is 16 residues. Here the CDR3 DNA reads TGTGCCAGCAGCTTAACCGGGACTAGGGTGACAGATACGCAGTATTTT. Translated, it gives CASSLTGTRVTDTQYF.

The CDR3 loop is CAWSADRVDQPQHF. The CDR3 nucleotides are TGTGCCTGGAGCGCGGACAGGGTGGATCAGCCCCAGCATTTT. V usage is TRBV30 and J usage is TRBJ1-5, with TRBD1 matching 8 bases. The germline CDR1 and CDR2 sequences are GTSNPN and SVGIG (reference sequence). Trimming took 3 bases from V and 5 from J; bases not matched to a gene: 6. This CDR3 comprises 14 residues.

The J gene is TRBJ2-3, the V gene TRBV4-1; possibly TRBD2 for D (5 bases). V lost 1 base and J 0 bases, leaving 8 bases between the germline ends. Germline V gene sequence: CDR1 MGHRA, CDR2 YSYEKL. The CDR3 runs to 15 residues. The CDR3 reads CASSQGQRSTDTQYF. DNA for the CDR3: TGCGCCAGCAGCCAAGGTCAGCGGAGCACAGATACGCAGTATTTT.

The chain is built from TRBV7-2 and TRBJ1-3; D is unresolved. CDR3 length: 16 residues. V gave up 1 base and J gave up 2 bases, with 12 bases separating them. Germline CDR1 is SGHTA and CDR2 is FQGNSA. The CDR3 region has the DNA TGTGCCAGCAGCTTAGGGGCGCGTTCCGCTGGAAACACCATATATTTT. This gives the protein CASSLGARSAGNTIYF.

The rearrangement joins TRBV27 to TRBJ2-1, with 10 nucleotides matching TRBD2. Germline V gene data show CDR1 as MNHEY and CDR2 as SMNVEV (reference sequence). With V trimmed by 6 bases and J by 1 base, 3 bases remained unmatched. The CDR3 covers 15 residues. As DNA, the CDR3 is TGTGCCAGCAGCCCTAGCGGGAGATCCTACAATGAGCAGTTCTTC. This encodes CASSPSGRSYNEQFF.

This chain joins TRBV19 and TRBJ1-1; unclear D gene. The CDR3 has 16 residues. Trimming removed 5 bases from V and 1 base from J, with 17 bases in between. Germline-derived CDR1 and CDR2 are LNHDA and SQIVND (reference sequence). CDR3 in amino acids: CASSVFLGTTNTEAFF. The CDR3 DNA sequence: TGTGCCAGTAGTGTCTTTCTAGGCACCACGAACACTGAAGCTTTCTTT.

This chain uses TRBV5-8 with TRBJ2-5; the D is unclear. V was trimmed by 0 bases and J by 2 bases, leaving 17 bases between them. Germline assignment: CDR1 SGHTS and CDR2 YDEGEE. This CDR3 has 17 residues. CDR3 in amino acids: CASSLVPYGGRQETQYF. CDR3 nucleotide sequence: TGTGCCAGCAGCTTGGTTCCATACGGCGGCAGACAAGAGACCCAGTACTTC. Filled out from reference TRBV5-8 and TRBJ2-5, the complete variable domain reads EAGVTQSPTHLIKTRGQQATLRCSPISGHTSVYWYQQALGLGLQFLLWYDEGEERNRGNFPPRFSGRQFPNYSSELNVNALELEDSALYLCASSLVPYGGRQETQYFGPGTRLLVL.

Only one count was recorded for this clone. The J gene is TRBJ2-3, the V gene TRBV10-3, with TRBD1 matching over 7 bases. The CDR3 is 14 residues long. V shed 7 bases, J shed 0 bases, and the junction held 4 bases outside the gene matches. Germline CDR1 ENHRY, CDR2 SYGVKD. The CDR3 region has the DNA TGTGCCATCATGGACAGGAGTAGCACAGATACGCAGTATTTT. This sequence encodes CAIMDRSSTDTQYF.

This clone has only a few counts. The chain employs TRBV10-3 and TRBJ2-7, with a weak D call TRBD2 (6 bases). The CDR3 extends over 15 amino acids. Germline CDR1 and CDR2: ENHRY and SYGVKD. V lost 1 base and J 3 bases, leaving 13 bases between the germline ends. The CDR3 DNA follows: TGTGCCATCAGTGAGTTATCAGGAGGGGTCTACGAGCAGTACTTC. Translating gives CAISELSGGVYEQYF.

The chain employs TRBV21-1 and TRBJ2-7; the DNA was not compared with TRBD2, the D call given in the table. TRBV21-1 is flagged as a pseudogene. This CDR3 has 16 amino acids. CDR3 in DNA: TGTGCCAGCAGCAAAGGGGGACTAGCGGGGGACTACGAGCAGTACTTC. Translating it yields CASSKGGLAGDYEQYF.

The CDR3 region has the DNA TGTGCCAGCAGCCGGAGCGGGACTTTCTACGAGCAGTACTTC. Translation gives CASSRSGTFYEQYF. The V gene is TRBV7-2, the J gene TRBJ2-7, with 7 bases aligning to TRBD2. This CDR3 has 14 residues. Germline CDR1 reads SGHTA; CDR2 reads FQGNSA. V shed 5 bases and J 3 bases; nucleotides not matched to a gene: 7.

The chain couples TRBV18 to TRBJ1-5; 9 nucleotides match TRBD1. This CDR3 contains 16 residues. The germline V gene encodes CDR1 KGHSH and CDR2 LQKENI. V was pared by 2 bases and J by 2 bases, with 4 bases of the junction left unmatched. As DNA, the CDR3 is TGTGCCAGCTCACCAACGGGACAGGGCGGCAATCAGCCCCAGCATTTT. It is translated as CASSPTGQGGNQPQHF. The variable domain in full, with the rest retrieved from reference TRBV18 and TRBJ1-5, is NAGVMQNPRHLVRRRGQEARLRCSPMKGHSHVYWYRQLPEEGLKFMVYLQKENIIDESGMPKERFSAEFPKEGPSILRIQQVVRGDSAAYFCASSPTGQGGNQPQHFGDGTRLSIL.

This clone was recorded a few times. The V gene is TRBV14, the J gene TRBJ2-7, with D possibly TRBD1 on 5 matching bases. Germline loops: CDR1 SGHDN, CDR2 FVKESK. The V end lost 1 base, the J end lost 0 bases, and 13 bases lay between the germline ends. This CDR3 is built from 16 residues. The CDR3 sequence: CASSQVGADSSYEQYF. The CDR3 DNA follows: TGTGCCAGCAGCCAAGTCGGTGCAGACAGCTCCTACGAGCAGTACTTC. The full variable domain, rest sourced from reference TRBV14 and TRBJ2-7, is EAGVTQFPSHSVIEKGQTVTLRCDPISGHDNLYWYRRVMGKEIKFLLHFVKESKQDESGMPNNRFLAERTGGTYSTLKVQPAELEDSGVYFCASSQVGADSSYEQYFGPGTRLTVT.

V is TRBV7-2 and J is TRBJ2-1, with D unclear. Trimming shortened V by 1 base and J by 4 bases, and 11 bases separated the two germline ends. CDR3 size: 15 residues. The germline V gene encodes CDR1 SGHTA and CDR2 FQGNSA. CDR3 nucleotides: TGTGCCAGCAGCTTAGTAGACCACAGATACAATGAGCAGTTCTTC. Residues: CASSLVDHRYNEQFF.

Here the CDR3 reads CASSTDRGISLHF. The CDR3, as DNA: TGTGCCAGCAGTACTGACAGGGGCATATCCCTCCACTTT. V usage is TRBV7-2 and J usage is TRBJ1-6, with 8 bases lining up with TRBD1. From germline, CDR1 is SGHTA and CDR2 FQGNSA. CDR3 length equals 13 residues. V dropped 6 bases and J dropped 14; count of bases not matched to a gene: 9.

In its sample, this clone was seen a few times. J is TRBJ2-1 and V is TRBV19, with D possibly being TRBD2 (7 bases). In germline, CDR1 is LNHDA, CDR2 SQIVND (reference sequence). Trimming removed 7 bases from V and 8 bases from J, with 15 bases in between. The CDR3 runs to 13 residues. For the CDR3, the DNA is TGTGCCAGTATTCGCCCCGGGGGGCATGAGCAGTTCTTC. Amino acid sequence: CASIRPGGHEQFF.

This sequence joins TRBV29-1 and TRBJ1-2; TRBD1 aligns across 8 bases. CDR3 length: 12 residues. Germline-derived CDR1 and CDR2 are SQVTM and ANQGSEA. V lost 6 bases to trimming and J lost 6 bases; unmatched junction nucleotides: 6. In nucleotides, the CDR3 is TGCAGCGTGGGACAGGTTGAGGATGGCTACACCTTC. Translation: CSVGQVEDGYTF. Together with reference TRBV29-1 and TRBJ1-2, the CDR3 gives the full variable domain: SAVISQKPSRDICQRGTSLTIQCQVDSQVTMMFWYRQQPGQSLTLIATANQGSEATYESGFVIDKFPISRPNLTFSTLTVSNMSPEDSSIYLCSVGQVEDGYTFGSGTRLTVV.

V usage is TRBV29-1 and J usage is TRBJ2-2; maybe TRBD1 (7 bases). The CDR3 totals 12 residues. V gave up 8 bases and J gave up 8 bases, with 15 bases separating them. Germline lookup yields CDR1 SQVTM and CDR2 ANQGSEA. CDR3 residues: CSLRGAVGELFF. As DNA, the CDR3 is TGCAGCCTCAGGGGGGCCGTAGGGGAGCTGTTTTTT.

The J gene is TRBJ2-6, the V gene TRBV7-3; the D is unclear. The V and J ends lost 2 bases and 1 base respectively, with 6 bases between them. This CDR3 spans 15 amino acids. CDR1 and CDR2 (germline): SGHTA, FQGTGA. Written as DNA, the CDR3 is TGTGCCAGCAGCTTAGGGCCATCTGGGGCCAACGTCCTGACTTTC. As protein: CASSLGPSGANVLTF. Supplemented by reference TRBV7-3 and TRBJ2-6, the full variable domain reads GAGVSQTPSNKVTEKGKYVELRCDPISGHTALYWYRQSLGQGPEFLIYFQGTGAADDSGLPNDRFFAVRPEGSVSTLKIQRTERGDSAVYLCASSLGPSGANVLTFGAGSRLTVL.

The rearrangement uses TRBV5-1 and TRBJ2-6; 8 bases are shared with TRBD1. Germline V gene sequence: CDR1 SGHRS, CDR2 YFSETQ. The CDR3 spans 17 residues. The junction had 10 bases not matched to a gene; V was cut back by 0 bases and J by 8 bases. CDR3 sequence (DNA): TGCGCCAGCAGCTTGGAGCCCGGACAGGGCGGGACCAACGTCCTGACTTTC. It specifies CASSLEPGQGGTNVLTF. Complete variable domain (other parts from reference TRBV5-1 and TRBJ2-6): KAGVTQTPRYLIKTRGQQVTLSCSPISGHRSVSWYQQTPGQGLQFLFEYFSETQRNKGNFPGRFSGRQFSNSRSEMNVSTLELGDSALYLCASSLEPGQGGTNVLTFGAGSRLTVL.

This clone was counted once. The CDR3 spells CASRPRTNYGYTF. The CDR3 region has the DNA TGTGCCAGCCGCCCGCGGACTAACTATGGCTACACCTTC. This sequence joins TRBV5-4 and TRBJ1-2; unclear D gene. Trimming left V 7 bases short and J 0 bases short, with 10 bases between. The CDR3 sequence is 13 residues long. Germline CDR1 reads SGHNT; CDR2 reads YYREEE (reference sequence).

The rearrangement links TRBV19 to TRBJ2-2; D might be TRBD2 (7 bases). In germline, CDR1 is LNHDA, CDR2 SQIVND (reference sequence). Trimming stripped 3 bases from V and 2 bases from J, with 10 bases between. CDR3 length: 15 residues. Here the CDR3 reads CASSMGGTNTGELFF. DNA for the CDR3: TGTGCCAGTAGTATGGGAGGGACAAACACCGGGGAGCTGTTTTTT.

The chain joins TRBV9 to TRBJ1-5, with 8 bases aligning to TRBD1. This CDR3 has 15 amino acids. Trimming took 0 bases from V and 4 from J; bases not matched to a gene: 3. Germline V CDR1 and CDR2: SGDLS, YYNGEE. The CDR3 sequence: CASSVAGQVNQPQHF. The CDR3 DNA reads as TGTGCCAGCAGCGTAGCGGGACAGGTAAATCAGCCCCAGCATTTT.

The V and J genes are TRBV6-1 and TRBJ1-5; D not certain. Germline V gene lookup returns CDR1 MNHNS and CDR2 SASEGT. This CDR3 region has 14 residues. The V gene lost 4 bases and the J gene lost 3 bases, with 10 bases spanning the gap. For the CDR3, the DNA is TGTGCCAGCAGTGTAAATCGGTACAATCAGCCCCAGCATTTT. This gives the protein CASSVNRYNQPQHF.